The 27 T cell receptor beta chains given below trace back to one sample, sequenced in a study of T cell responses to AZD1222 COVID-19 vaccine. Profiling relied on immunoSEQ multiplex PCR, and the TCRdb table lists in-frame clones only, not all of them. The table shows roughly 130,000 clones, with 88% occurring only once. Sequenced here: peripheral blood, sampled on day 0 of AZD1222 vaccination. The receptors come from an adult in good health.

This chain joins TRBV11-3 and TRBJ1-1; D not resolved. The V gene lost 3 bases and the J gene lost 4 bases, with 12 bases spanning the gap. CDR1 and CDR2 (germline): SGHNT, YENEEA. The CDR3 has 14 amino acids. The CDR3 DNA is TGTGCCAGCAGCTTGGGAGGGATCGGCACTGAAGCTTTCTTT. Translating gives CASSLGGIGTEAFF.

The rearrangement links TRBV30 to TRBJ2-7, with 8 bases lining up with TRBD2. There are 13 residues in the CDR3. In germline, CDR1 is GTSNPN, CDR2 SVGIG (reference sequence). V was clipped by 5 bases and J by 5 bases; unmatched bases: 8. The CDR3 coding sequence is TGTGCCTGGTCGAGCGGGGGTGGCGACGAGCAGTACTTC. Residues: CAWSSGGGDEQYF.

This clone was counted only a few times. The chain is built from TRBV5-1 and TRBJ2-2; 8 bases fit TRBD1. With 4 bases clipped from V and 6 bases from J, the junction kept 8 bases outside the gene matches. Per the germline V gene, CDR1 is SGHRS and CDR2 is YFSETQ. This CDR3 has 15 amino acids. This chain's CDR3 is CASSGTQGAPGELFF. The CDR3 DNA follows: TGCGCCAGCAGCGGTACGCAGGGGGCTCCCGGGGAGCTGTTTTTT.

This clone turned up a few times. The chain joins TRBV11-2 to TRBJ1-4; a weak D match, TRBD1 (6 bases). Germline CDR1 reads SGHAT; CDR2 reads FQNNGV. Trimming removed 1 base at V and 8 bases at J, with 8 bases between. CDR3 size: 13 residues. In nucleotides, the CDR3 is TGTGCCAGCAGCTTAGGAGGGGGGGAAAAACTGTTTTTT. Its translation is CASSLGGGEKLFF.

CDR3 sequence: CASRLAGGNTGELFF. The CDR3 DNA reads TGTGCCAGCAGATTAGCCGGGGGCAACACCGGGGAGCTGTTTTTT. The gene calls are TRBV5-4 and TRBJ2-2, with D perhaps assigned TRBD1 or TRBD2 (6 bases each). Trimming took off 5 bases at V and 2 bases at J, with 13 bases between the two ends. The CDR3 is 15 amino acids. Germline assignment: CDR1 SGHNT and CDR2 YYREEE (reference sequence).

The chain carries TRBV2 and TRBJ1-6, with D maybe TRBD1 (5 bases). The CDR3 totals 14 residues. Germline CDR1 and CDR2: SNHLY and FYNNEI. Deletions cut 5 bases from V and 8 bases from J, with 13 bases between. The CDR3 loop reads CASSWGSPDSPLHF. In nucleotides, the CDR3 is TGTGCCAGCAGTTGGGGCTCACCGGATTCACCCCTCCACTTT.

V gene TRBV19 combines with J gene TRBJ2-2, with TRBD2 as a possible D gene (6 bases). The CDR3 runs 14 residues. CDR1 and CDR2 from the germline V gene are LNHDA and SQIVND (reference sequence). Trimming cost V 7 bases and J 7 bases, with 16 bases left between them. CDR3 in DNA: TGTGCCAGTACCATCGGCTTGGGAGGCGGGGAGCTGTTTTTT. Translated: CASTIGLGGGELFF. The variable domain in full, completed from reference TRBV19 and TRBJ2-2, reads DGGITQSPKYLFRKEGQNVTLSCEQNLNHDAMYWYRQDPGQGLRLIYYSQIVNDFQKGDIAEGYSVSREKKESFPLTVTSAQKNPTAFYLCASTIGLGGGELFFGEGSRLTVL.

The V call is TRBV19, the J call TRBJ1-2; no firm D call. This CDR3 comprises 14 residues. V lost 5 bases and J lost 3, with 13 bases in between. Per germline, CDR1 LNHDA and CDR2 SQIVND (reference sequence). The CDR3 is CASSDQALYYGYTF. CDR3 coding DNA: TGTGCCAGTAGTGACCAGGCGTTGTACTATGGCTACACCTTC. The full variable domain, in which reference TRBV19 and TRBJ1-2 provide the parts outside the CDR3, is DGGITQSPKYLFRKEGQNVTLSCEQNLNHDAMYWYRQDPGQGLRLIYYSQIVNDFQKGDIAEGYSVSREKKESFPLTVTSAQKNPTAFYLCASSDQALYYGYTFGSGTRLTVV.

The chain is built from TRBV6-6 and TRBJ2-7; 7 bases agree with TRBD1. This CDR3 has 14 amino acids. The ends lost 2 bases at V and 3 bases at J; junction bases unmatched: 4. From germline, CDR1 is MNHNY and CDR2 SVGAGI (reference sequence). The CDR3 is CASSYRGQLYEQYF. The CDR3 region has the DNA TGTGCCAGCAGTTACAGGGGACAGCTCTACGAGCAGTACTTC.

V gene TRBV2 combines with J gene TRBJ1-4; D is perhaps TRBD1 (6 bases). Trimming took off 6 bases at V and 8 bases at J, with 19 bases between the two ends. Germline-derived CDR1 and CDR2 are SNHLY and FYNNEI. This CDR3 is built from 15 residues. The chain's CDR3 is CASSENRAGGEKLFF. CDR3 DNA sequence: TGTGCCAGCAGCGAAAACAGGGCTGGGGGAGAAAAACTGTTTTTT.

The chain carries TRBV28 and TRBJ2-7; no reliable D call. V gave up 5 bases and J gave up 4 bases, with 18 bases separating them. There are 15 residues in the CDR3. Germline V gene data show CDR1 as MDHEN and CDR2 as SYDVKM. CDR3 protein: CASSTPRVVRYEQYF. The CDR3 DNA reads TGTGCCAGCAGTACCCCTCGAGTAGTACGTTACGAGCAGTACTTC. The full variable domain, its missing parts supplied by reference TRBV28 and TRBJ2-7, is DVKVTQSSRYLVKRTGEKVFLECVQDMDHENMFWYRQDPGLGLRLIYFSYDVKMKEKGDIPEGYSVSREKKERFSLILESASTNQTSMYLCASSTPRVVRYEQYFGPGTRLTVT.

The rearrangement joins TRBV10-2 to TRBJ2-7; 8 bases line up with TRBD1. This CDR3 spans 14 amino acids. The trim removed 3 bases at V and 4 bases at J, leaving 5 bases unmatched. Germline-derived CDR1 and CDR2 are WSHSY and SAAADI. CDR3 coding DNA: TGCGCCAGCAGTGACTCCAGGGGGCTGTACGAGCAGTACTTC. It specifies CASSDSRGLYEQYF.

The chain couples TRBV6-2 or TRBV6-3 to TRBJ1-2; D unresolved. V was cut by 5 bases and J by 4 bases, with 11 bases left in between. This CDR3 comprises 13 residues. The germline gives CDR1 MNHEY, CDR2 SVGEGT. CDR3 sequence reads: CASSPMGIYGYTF. The CDR3 coding sequence is TGTGCCAGCAGTCCCATGGGAATCTATGGCTACACCTTC.

This clone was counted once. The chain has TRBV28 and TRBJ1-2; D perhaps matches TRBD1 (5 bases). The CDR3 runs to 17 residues. Germline V gene data show CDR1 as MDHEN and CDR2 as SYDVKM. V was clipped by 7 bases and J by 0 bases, with 21 bases between them. CDR3 nucleotides: TGTGCCAGCAAAACCACGGGACTGGCACTTGCTAACTATGGCTACACCTTC. Residues: CASKTTGLALANYGYTF.

The chain recombines TRBV27 with TRBJ1-2; a possible D gene is TRBD1 (5 bases). This CDR3 spans 15 amino acids. The V gene lost 3 bases and the J gene lost 3 bases, with 14 bases spanning the gap. Per germline, CDR1 MNHEY and CDR2 SMNVEV (reference sequence). In DNA form, the CDR3 reads TGTGCCAGCAGTTTTACCGACAGAGAAGACTATGGCTACACCTTC. This codes for CASSFTDREDYGYTF.

The gene calls are TRBV18 and TRBJ2-5; the D gene is possibly TRBD1 (7 bases). Germline loops: CDR1 KGHSH, CDR2 LQKENI. CDR3 length equals 16 residues. Trimming shortened V by 3 bases and J by 6 bases, and 20 bases separated the two germline ends. The DNA of the CDR3 is TGTGCCAGCTCACCCCAGGGGGGAGAGGTTTGGAAGACCCAGTACTTC. This translates into CASSPQGGEVWKTQYF.

The chain is built from TRBV3-1 (or the pseudogene TRBV3-2) and TRBJ2-3, with a tentative D call TRBD2 (7 bases). Trimming stripped 6 bases from V and 1 base from J, with 17 bases between. Germline CDR1 LGHDT, CDR2 YNNKEL (reference sequence). The CDR3 totals 16 residues. CDR3 DNA sequence: TGTGCCAGCAGGCCCGGGGGGCGAGGGGGCACAGATACGCAGTATTTT. It yields the protein CASRPGGRGGTDTQYF.

The chain employs TRBV5-1 and TRBJ1-1; D might be TRBD1 (6 bases). The ends were cut back, 3 bases at V and 2 bases at J, with 11 bases in the middle. Germline V gene sequence: CDR1 SGHRS, CDR2 YFSETQ. The CDR3 is made up of 14 amino acids. CDR3 in DNA: TGCGCCAGCAGCTCGGGGGCTTCAAACACTGAAGCTTTCTTT. Residues: CASSSGASNTEAFF.

This chain connects TRBV3-1 (or the pseudogene TRBV3-2) to TRBJ1-3; D is perhaps TRBD1 (5 bases). The germline CDR1 and CDR2 sequences are LGHDT and YNNKEL (reference sequence). The CDR3 consists of 15 residues. V dropped 1 base and J dropped 3 bases, with 10 bases sitting between them. The CDR3 is CASSQVGGSGNTIYF. CDR3 nucleotide sequence: TGTGCCAGCAGCCAAGTTGGGGGAAGTGGAAACACCATATATTTT.

The chain carries TRBV5-6 and TRBJ2-3, with 7 bases matching TRBD2. J was trimmed by 0 bases and V by 2 bases; bases with no gene match: 6. The CDR3 covers 16 residues. Germline V gene lookup returns CDR1 SGHDT and CDR2 YYEEEE. The CDR3 region is CASSFYRDYSTDTQYF. The CDR3 DNA follows: TGTGCCAGCAGCTTTTACCGGGACTACAGCACAGATACGCAGTATTTT.

The rearrangement links TRBV6-5 to TRBJ1-1; 7 nucleotides align to TRBD1. The CDR3 extends over 14 amino acids. The junction had 5 bases not matched to a gene; V was cut back by 6 bases and J by 1 base. The germline CDR1 and CDR2 sequences are MNHEY and SVGAGI. Here the CDR3 reads CASRDRVTNTEAFF. In DNA form, the CDR3 reads TGTGCCAGCAGAGACAGGGTCACGAACACTGAAGCTTTCTTT.

The chain carries TRBV7-2 and TRBJ2-5; 7 positions match TRBD2. Germline CDR1 reads SGHTA; CDR2 reads FQGNSA. J lost 2 bases, V lost 0 bases, and 0 bases had no gene match. The CDR3 extends over 14 amino acids. The CDR3 region is CASSLASGQETQYF. CDR3 sequence (DNA): TGTGCCAGCAGCTTAGCTAGCGGGCAAGAGACCCAGTACTTC.

This chain links TRBV4-1 with TRBJ2-3; maybe TRBD2 (5 bases). V was cut by 0 bases and J by 7 bases, with 11 bases left in between. CDR1 MGHRA and CDR2 YSYEKL come from the germline V gene. This CDR3 spans 14 amino acids. The CDR3 loop is CASSQDSGRYTQYF. The CDR3 DNA is TGCGCCAGCAGCCAAGATAGTGGGAGATATACGCAGTATTTT.

The CDR3 DNA reads TGTGCCAGCAGCCCCCCTGTTGCCGGGACGGGATCAGCCTACGAGCAGTACTTC. Its protein is CASSPPVAGTGSAYEQYF. The chain combines TRBV5-6 with TRBJ2-7, with D perhaps given as TRBD1 or TRBD2 (5 bases each). V was pared by 4 bases and J by 2 bases, with 25 bases between. The CDR3 is 18 amino acids. The germline CDR1 and CDR2 sequences are SGHDT and YYEEEE. The variable domain in full, completed from reference TRBV5-6 and TRBJ2-7, reads DAGVTQSPTHLIKTRGQQVTLRCSPKSGHDTVSWYQQALGQGPQFIFQYYEEEERQRGNFPDRFSGHQFPNYSSELNVNALLLGDSALYLCASSPPVAGTGSAYEQYFGPGTRLTVT.

This rearrangement joins TRBV6-4 to TRBJ2-3, with 11 nucleotides matching TRBD2. The CDR3 is 15 residues long. V lost 4 bases and J lost 1; bases outside the gene matches: 1. The germline V gene encodes CDR1 MRHNA and CDR2 SNTAGT. CDR3 sequence (DNA): TGTGCCAGCAGTGTGGGACTAGCGGGCACAGATACGCAGTATTTT. Residues: CASSVGLAGTDTQYF.

This sequence joins TRBV7-9 and TRBJ1-2; maybe TRBD1 (5 bases). The CDR3 sequence is 16 residues long. From germline, CDR1 is SEHNR and CDR2 FQNEAQ (reference sequence). V lost 4 bases and J 2 bases, leaving 17 bases between the germline ends. The CDR3 region has the DNA TGTGCCAGCAGCTCCCCCGGTGGACGGGACAACTATGGCTACACCTTC. It translates to CASSSPGGRDNYGYTF.

The genes are TRBV6-5 and TRBJ2-1; the match to TRBD2 covers 10 bases. The CDR3 consists of 15 residues. The junction had 7 bases not matched to a gene; V was cut back by 6 bases and J by 5 bases. Germline CDR1 reads MNHEY; CDR2 reads SVGAGI. CDR3 DNA sequence: TGTGCCAGCAGGCTAACTAGCGGGAAGAACAATGAGCAGTTCTTC. This sequence encodes CASRLTSGKNNEQFF.